The next 7 T cell receptor beta chains were all read from a single sample in a study of blood T cell repertoires in COVID-19. The repertoire was sequenced with immunoSEQ multiplex PCR; TCRdb's copy has only in-frame clones and lacks some. Of 490,000 or so clones in the sample, 88% were seen once. Sequenced: PBMCs or T cells enriched from blood (not recorded which). These TCRs come from a middle-aged woman who had recovered from COVID-19.

The CDR3 region is CASRQHSQGYTEAFF. The DNA for the CDR3 is TGTGCCAGCAGGCAACACTCTCAGGGGTACACTGAAGCTTTCTTT. The chain has TRBV2 and TRBJ1-1; tentative D call: TRBD1 (6 bases). The CDR3 has 15 residues. V lost 6 bases and J lost 3, with 17 bases in between. In germline, CDR1 is SNHLY, CDR2 FYNNEI.

The chain recombines TRBV2 with TRBJ1-5; D is perhaps TRBD1 (6 bases). The CDR3 has 15 amino acids. V lost 8 bases, J lost 2 bases, and 16 bases lay in between. The germline V gene has CDR1 SNHLY and CDR2 FYNNEI. CDR3 sequence (DNA): TGTGCCAGCTCGCCGGATTCAGGGGGCAATCAGCCCCAGCATTTT. Translated, it gives CASSPDSGGNQPQHF.

Concerning this clone: A junction end diverges from the germline sequence, so it may reflect a read error. The chain combines TRBV4-1 with TRBJ2-7; 8 bases line up with TRBD2. Germline V gives CDR1 MGHRA, CDR2 YSYEKL. The CDR3 sequence is 18 residues long. This CDR3 is CASSQEGPLAEGTYEQYF. CDR3 in DNA: TGCGCCAGCAGTCAAGAGGGTCCACTAGCGGAGGGAACCTACGAGCAGTACTTC.

The J gene is TRBJ2-7, the V gene TRBV7-2, with TRBD2 matching over 9 bases. Germline V CDR1 and CDR2: SGHTA, FQGNSA. The junction had 6 bases not matched to a gene; V was cut back by 0 bases and J by 3 bases. The CDR3 is 16 amino acids. The CDR3 coding sequence is TGTGCCAGCAGCTTAGCGCCCCTAGCGGGAAACTACGAGCAGTACTTC. It encodes CASSLAPLAGNYEQYF.

This clone was seen just once. The chain carries TRBV7-2 and TRBJ2-3, with a tentative D call TRBD2 (5 bases). V lost 2 bases and J lost 0, with 9 bases in between. CDR3 size: 15 residues. Germline CDR1 is SGHTA and CDR2 is FQGNSA. CDR3 loop: CASSLSPGSTDTQYF. The CDR3 region has the DNA TGTGCCAGCAGCTTATCCCCGGGAAGCACAGATACGCAGTATTTT.

V gene TRBV10-3 combines with J gene TRBJ2-1; unclear D gene. The V gene's germline CDR1 is ENHRY and CDR2 SYGVKD. Trimming took 4 bases from V and 2 from J, leaving 15 bases between them. The CDR3 is 16 residues long. CDR3 loop: CAISGQPITTYNEQFF. CDR3 nucleotides: TGTGCCATCAGTGGACAACCAATAACAACCTACAATGAGCAGTTCTTC.

A word on this clone: Mismatch with germline at one junction end may stem from a read error. The chain's CDR3 is CASRAENQETQYF. In DNA form, the CDR3 reads TGTGCTAGCAGGGCGGAAAACCAAGAGACCCAGTACTTC. The genes are TRBV7-7 and TRBJ2-5; D possibly corresponds to TRBD1 (5 bases). The CDR3 covers 13 residues. Looked up from germline, CDR1 is SSHAT and CDR2 is FNYEAQ (reference sequence).